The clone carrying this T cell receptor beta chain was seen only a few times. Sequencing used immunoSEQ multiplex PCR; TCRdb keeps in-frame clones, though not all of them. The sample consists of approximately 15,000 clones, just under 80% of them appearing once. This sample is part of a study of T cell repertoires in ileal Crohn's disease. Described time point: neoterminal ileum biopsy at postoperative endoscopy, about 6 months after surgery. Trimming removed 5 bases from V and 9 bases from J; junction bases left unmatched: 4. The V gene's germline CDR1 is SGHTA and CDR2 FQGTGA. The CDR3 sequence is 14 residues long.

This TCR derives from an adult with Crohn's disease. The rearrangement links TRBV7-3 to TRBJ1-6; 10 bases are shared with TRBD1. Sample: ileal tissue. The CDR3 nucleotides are TGTGCCAGCAGCCAGACAGGGGGCCGTTCACCCCTCCACTTT. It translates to CASSQTGGRSPLHF.